This T cell receptor (beta chain) is from a study of blood T cells in healthy people across ages. Findings and limits, study-wide: The fall in TCR beta diversity per million T cells was roughly linear with age.

Trimming cost V 2 bases and J 1 base, with 6 bases left between them. The CDR3 is 15 amino acids. In germline, CDR1 is MNHNY, CDR2 SVGAGI (reference sequence). A second PCR, run for about 6 to 11 cycles, used a sample-barcoded 5' primer plus a J-beta primer mix. Researchers report that a template-switch adaptor with 12 random nucleotides tagged each cDNA molecule. TCRdb re-called the 5' RACE reads with MiXCR, one entry per CDR3 protein. The data hold more than 450,000 distinct CDR3 sequences, with about 25% observed a single time. Comments on this clonotype: Its antigen remains unidentified.

These sequences were also reported in another study, on T cells of mothers and their children.

The sequenced material came from blood. J is TRBJ2-6 and V is TRBV6-6; D unresolved. This receptor was obtained from a boy younger than 10 in good health. DNA for the CDR3: TGTGCCAGCAGTTACCCGGATTCTGGGGCCAACGTCCTGACTTTC. This sequence encodes CASSYPDSGANVLTF.